A selection of T cell receptor beta chains follows, all from one sample in a study of sequential checkpoint blockade in melanoma. This table comes from immunoSEQ multiplex PCR, and its TCRdb copy is limited to in-frame clones, with some not included. The sample holds roughly 11,000 clones; roughly two thirds are singletons and the top ten take roughly 31%. The sequences come from CD8+ T cells sorted from blood (inferred from file names), collected from a patient given nivolumab and ipilimumab in sequence. The receptor source for this set is a human donor with melanoma. Each CDR3 is given with its conserved first and last residue. The D gene is left open where the match is weak. Some rows have no size entry. The others give once, few or many, or a class for an expanded clone.

. TRBD2 TRBJ2-1 TRBV29-1 TGCAGCGTAGCCGGGACTAGCGGGGGGGCGGGCAATGAGCAGTTCTTC CSVAGTSGGAGNEQFF
once TRBD2 TRBJ2-5 TRBV6-6 TGTGCCAGCATTCACGGGGTAGCGGGTTACCAAGAGACCCAGTACTTC CASIHGVAGYQETQYF
. . TRBJ1-5 TRBV19 TGTGCCAGTAGTATGGGGGGACCCAATCAGCCCCAGCATTTT CASSMGGPNQPQHF
medium-sized . TRBJ1-4 TRBV28 TGTGCCAGCAGTTACGTTAACGGTGAAAAACTGTTTTTT CASSYVNGEKLFF
. . TRBJ2-1 TRBV5-1 TGCGCCAGCAGCTTGTACGGTAACAATGAGCAGTTCTTC CASSLYGNNEQFF
. TRBD1 TRBJ2-7 TRBV29-1 TGCAGCGTGAGAGGACAGGATGTCTACGAGCAGTACTTC CSVRGQDVYEQYF
. TRBD1 TRBJ2-7 TRBV4-3 TGCGCCAGCAGCCAAGAGGACAGGGCCGCCTACGAGCAGTACTTC CASSQEDRAAYEQYF
. . TRBJ2-7 TRBV13 TGTGCCAGCAGCTTGGAAATGAGCGGAAAGTACGAGCAGTACTTC CASSLEMSGKYEQYF
. . TRBJ2-1 TRBV7-9 TGTGCCAGCAGCTGGGGAGGGGGGAACAATGAGCAGTTCTTC CASSWGGGNNEQFF
once TRBD1 TRBJ1-1 TRBV28 TGTGCCAGCAGTCCAGAGTCCGGGACAGGGGCGGTTGCTTTCTTT CASSPESGTGAVAFF
once . TRBJ1-1 TRBV9 TGTGCCAGCAGCCCCAGGGGAATGGTGAACACTGAAGCTTTCTTT CASSPRGMVNTEAFF
. TRBD1 TRBJ2-7 TRBV4-1 TGCGCCAGCAGCCCCGAAGAGGGGGCCGACGAGCAGTACTTC CASSPEEGADEQYF
. TRBD2 TRBJ2-7 TRBV11-2 TGTGCCAGCAGCCCCGACCACGGGAGGTACGAGCAGTACTTC CASSPDHGRYEQYF
few . TRBJ1-1 TRBV10-1 TGCGCCAGCAGTGATTCTACGGGCACTGAAGCTTTCTTT CASSDSTGTEAFF
. . TRBJ1-5 TRBV7-6 TGTGCCAGCAGCTTAGGCGGGGGCTTTCAGCCCCAGCATTTT CASSLGGGFQPQHF
. . TRBJ1-2 TRBV2 TGTGCCAGCAGCGAATGGCCCCCGGACAGCACTTCTAACTATGGCTACACCTTC CASSEWPPDSTSNYGYTF